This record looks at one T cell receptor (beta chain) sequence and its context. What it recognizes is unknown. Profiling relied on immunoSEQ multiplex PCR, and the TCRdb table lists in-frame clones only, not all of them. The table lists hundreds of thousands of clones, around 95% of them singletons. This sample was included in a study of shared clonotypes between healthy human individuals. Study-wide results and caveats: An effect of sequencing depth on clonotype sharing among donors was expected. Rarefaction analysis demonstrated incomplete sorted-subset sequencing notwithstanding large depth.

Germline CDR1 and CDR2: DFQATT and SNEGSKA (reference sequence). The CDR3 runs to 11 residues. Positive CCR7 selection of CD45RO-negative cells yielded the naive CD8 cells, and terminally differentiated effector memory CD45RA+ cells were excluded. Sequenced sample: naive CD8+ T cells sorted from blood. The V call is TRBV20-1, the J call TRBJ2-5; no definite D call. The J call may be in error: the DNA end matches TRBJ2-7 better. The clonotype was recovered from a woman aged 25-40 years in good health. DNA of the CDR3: TGCAGTGCTAGATCTGTTGGCGAGCAGTACTTC. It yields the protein CSARSVGEQYF.